A selection of T cell receptor beta chains follows, all from one sample in a study of cytomegalovirus exposure and HLA in healthy donors. Profiled with immunoSEQ multiplex PCR; TCRdb holds only in-frame clones, not every one. Found here are 80,000 to 95,000 clones, about 67% of them singletons; the top ten hold 16%. Sequencing input: PBMCs. Receptors were obtained from a woman younger than 30 in good health and CMV-seropositive. Both conserved end residues are part of each CDR3. Each record gives: D gene, V gene, clone size, J gene, CDR3 DNA, CDR3 protein. The D gene is left open where the match is weak. Not all rows give a size; the values are once, few, many and, for expanded clones, a class.

D gene: TRBD2; V gene: TRBV14; clone size: -; J gene: TRBJ2-4; CDR3 DNA: TGTGCCAGCAGCTTCGGGGGGGCTTTGGGTGATCAGTACTTC; CDR3 protein: CASSFGGALGDQYF
D gene: -; V gene: TRBV28; clone size: -; J gene: TRBJ2-3; CDR3 DNA: TGTGCCAGCACCGTAGGGGGATCTAGCACAGATACGCAGTATTTT; CDR3 protein: CASTVGGSSTDTQYF
D gene: TRBD1; V gene: TRBV4-2; clone size: -; J gene: TRBJ2-1; CDR3 DNA: TGTGCCAGCAGCCAGGTGGGACAGGGGGACGAGCAGTTCTTC; CDR3 protein: CASSQVGQGDEQFF
D gene: -; V gene: TRBV6-1; clone size: few; J gene: TRBJ2-1; CDR3 DNA: TGTGCCAGCAGTCAGGGATTCTACAATGAGCAGTTCTTC; CDR3 protein: CASSQGFYNEQFF
D gene: -; V gene: TRBV7-6; clone size: -; J gene: TRBJ2-7; CDR3 DNA: TGTGCCAGCAGCTTAAGTAACAGGCTCTACGAGCAGTACTTC; CDR3 protein: CASSLSNRLYEQYF
D gene: -; V gene: TRBV6-5; clone size: -; J gene: TRBJ1-6; CDR3 DNA: TGTGCCAGCAGCCCCGACAGAGGTCTCTCACCCCTCCACTTT; CDR3 protein: CASSPDRGLSPLHF
D gene: TRBD2; V gene: TRBV11-3; clone size: -; J gene: TRBJ2-7; CDR3 DNA: TGTGCCAGCAGCTCGCGCGCTAGCGGGAGAGAGCACGAGCAGTACTTC; CDR3 protein: CASSSRASGREHEQYF
D gene: -; V gene: TRBV6-1; clone size: few; J gene: TRBJ2-5; CDR3 DNA: TGTGCCAGCAATAGAGACTCGCGGACCCAGTACTTC; CDR3 protein: CASNRDSRTQYF
D gene: TRBD2; V gene: TRBV6-4; clone size: few; J gene: TRBJ2-3; CDR3 DNA: TGTGCCAGCAGTGGCGGACTAGCGGGGGGGCCAGATACGCAGTATTTT; CDR3 protein: CASSGGLAGGPDTQYF
D gene: -; V gene: TRBV25-1; clone size: -; J gene: TRBJ2-7; CDR3 DNA: TGTGCCAGCAGTGGACTAGGGCCCTACGAGCAGTACTTC; CDR3 protein: CASSGLGPYEQYF
D gene: -; V gene: TRBV5-1; clone size: -; J gene: TRBJ2-7; CDR3 DNA: TGCGCCAGCAGCTCACCCCCAGGGGAGCCCTACGAGCAGTACTTC; CDR3 protein: CASSSPPGEPYEQYF
D gene: TRBD2; V gene: TRBV7-3; clone size: few; J gene: TRBJ2-2; CDR3 DNA: TGTGCCAGCAGCTTACTTCCTCAGCGGGGGGGAGACACCGGGGAGCTGTTTTTT; CDR3 protein: CASSLLPQRGGDTGELFF
D gene: -; V gene: TRBV20-1; clone size: -; J gene: TRBJ1-2; CDR3 DNA: TGCAGTGCTAGGGGGAAGGGAGTCTACACCTTC; CDR3 protein: CSARGKGVYTF
D gene: TRBD1; V gene: TRBV11-2; clone size: once; J gene: TRBJ1-2; CDR3 DNA: TGTGCCAGCAGTTCACATTCTCAGGGGGCTAACTATGGCTACACCTTC; CDR3 protein: CASSSHSQGANYGYTF
D gene: -; V gene: TRBV29-1; clone size: few; J gene: TRBJ2-4; CDR3 DNA: TGCAGCGTTGGCAGGGGTGCCAAAAACATTCAGTACTTC; CDR3 protein: CSVGRGAKNIQYF
D gene: TRBD1; V gene: TRBV2; clone size: few; J gene: TRBJ2-7; CDR3 DNA: TGTGCCAGCAGTGAATACAGGGGGCGGACTGACGAGCAGTACTTC; CDR3 protein: CASSEYRGRTDEQYF
D gene: TRBD2; V gene: TRBV5-4; clone size: -; J gene: TRBJ2-3; CDR3 DNA: TGTGCCAGCAGCGCTAGCGGGAGTAGGGCAGATACGCAGTATTTT; CDR3 protein: CASSASGSRADTQYF
D gene: -; V gene: TRBV7-2; clone size: -; J gene: TRBJ2-3; CDR3 DNA: TGTGCCAGCAGCTCGCAGCGGGCAGATACGCAGTATTTT; CDR3 protein: CASSSQRADTQYF
D gene: -; V gene: TRBV7-9; clone size: few; J gene: TRBJ1-6; CDR3 DNA: TGTGCCAGCAGCAGCGAATTGCGACCGCCGAGCTCCTATAATTCACCCCTCCACTTT; CDR3 protein: CASSSELRPPSSYNSPLHF
D gene: -; V gene: TRBV4-3; clone size: -; J gene: TRBJ1-2; CDR3 DNA: TGCGCCAGCAGCCTACAGGGATTCGGCTACACCTTC; CDR3 protein: CASSLQGFGYTF
D gene: -; V gene: TRBV27; clone size: -; J gene: TRBJ1-5; CDR3 DNA: TGTGCCAGCAGGCAATGGGGAGATAGCAATCAGCCCCAGCATTTT; CDR3 protein: CASRQWGDSNQPQHF
D gene: TRBD2; V gene: TRBV6-1; clone size: once; J gene: TRBJ2-1; CDR3 DNA: TGTGCCAGCAGTAGGACTAGCGGGAAGATTGGTGAGCAGTTCTTC; CDR3 protein: CASSRTSGKIGEQFF
D gene: -; V gene: TRBV27; clone size: -; J gene: TRBJ2-7; CDR3 DNA: TGTGCCAGCAGTTTATCGGGCAGGGCCTACGAGCAGTACTTC; CDR3 protein: CASSLSGRAYEQYF
D gene: -; V gene: TRBV29-1; clone size: -; J gene: TRBJ2-1; CDR3 DNA: TGCAGCGTTGATCGGGGTGAGCAGTTCTTC; CDR3 protein: CSVDRGEQFF
D gene: TRBD2; V gene: TRBV7-9; clone size: few; J gene: TRBJ2-7; CDR3 DNA: TGTGCCAGCAGCTCCCTTCGGGCCCGCGGGGGGGCCGAGCAGTACTTC; CDR3 protein: CASSSLRARGGAEQYF
D gene: -; V gene: TRBV6-1; clone size: -; J gene: TRBJ1-2; CDR3 DNA: TGTGCCAGCGATTTTGGGAGAGTTGGCTACACCTTC; CDR3 protein: CASDFGRVGYTF
D gene: TRBD2; V gene: TRBV2; clone size: -; J gene: TRBJ2-3; CDR3 DNA: TGTGCCAGCAGTTTGGGGCGGGGGGGCGGAGATACGCAGTATTTT; CDR3 protein: CASSLGRGGGDTQYF
D gene: TRBD2; V gene: TRBV27; clone size: -; J gene: TRBJ2-7; CDR3 DNA: TGTGCCAGCAGTTTGGGTAGCGGGAGAATATACGAGCAGTACTTC; CDR3 protein: CASSLGSGRIYEQYF
D gene: TRBD1; V gene: TRBV13; clone size: once; J gene: TRBJ1-6; CDR3 DNA: TGTGCCAGCAGCCTAACTCGGGACAGGATTTCTCCCCTCCACTTT; CDR3 protein: CASSLTRDRISPLHF